The clone carrying this T cell receptor (delta chain) was counted at least ten times. Antigen unknown. These data originate in a study of DNA immune sequencing with unique molecular identifiers. Whole-study context: Roughly 93 ng enriched γδ T-cell DNA was sequenced versus approximately 1.1 ug non-enriched DNA. Study observations and caveats: TRD diversity varied, with several healthy donors highly oligoclonal. TRDV2 paired with TRDJ1 was the most common TRD rearrangement among healthy donor clonotypes.

A 32-plex genomic DNA assay used primers for all 8 TRDV and 4 TRDJ genes. A 12-nucleotide UMI was added during approximately 3 barcoding PCR cycles before adapter PCR. TCRdb re-processed the multiplex PCR reads via CATT. The sample contains 2,000 to 3,000 delta-chain clones, 8.4% of which appear only once. Germline CDR1 and CDR2: GEAIGNYY and EKD. Trimming removed 0 bases from V and 0 bases from J; junction bases left unmatched: 11. The CDR3 runs to 18 residues. The chain employs TRDV2 and TRDJ1; 8 nucleotides agree with TRDD3. This receptor was obtained from a human donor in good health. The specimen sequenced was gamma-delta T cells enriched from blood buffy coat, or unenriched PBMCs (not recorded which). The CDR3 region has the DNA TGTGCCTGTGACACCATCCGAGTTACTGGGGGTTACACCGATAAACTCATCTTT. It encodes CACDTIRVTGGYTDKLIF.